The 14 T cell receptor beta chains reported below all come from one sample, sequenced in a study of T cell responses to AZD1222 COVID-19 vaccine. Libraries were prepared by immunoSEQ multiplex PCR; TCRdb keeps only in-frame clonotypes and omits some of them. The sample has about 85,000 clones, approximately 88% seen once; the top ten hold roughly 5.2%. The sequenced sample was peripheral blood, obtained on day 0 of AZD1222 vaccination. The receptors were sampled from an adult in good health.

The V gene is TRBV2, the J gene TRBJ1-5; no definite D call. V was trimmed by 5 bases and J by 10 bases, leaving 9 bases between them. This CDR3 is built from 11 residues. CDR1 is SNHLY and CDR2 is FYNNEI in the germline V gene. The CDR3 DNA sequence: TGTGCCAGCAGTCGAGGCGGTCCCCAGCATTTT. Translated, it gives CASSRGGPQHF.

V usage is TRBV7-8 and J usage is TRBJ1-5; 7 bases match TRBD1. Germline V gene data show CDR1 as SGHVS and CDR2 as FQNEAQ. Trimming cost V 3 bases and J 2 bases; bases outside gene matches: 4. The CDR3 covers 15 residues. In DNA, the CDR3 is TGTGCCAGCAGCTTTTTAGACAGGGGCAATCAGCCCCAGCATTTT. It encodes CASSFLDRGNQPQHF.

The V call is TRBV11-2, the J call TRBJ1-3; D uncertain. Trimming shortened V by 0 bases and J by 2 bases, and 11 bases separated the two germline ends. There are 16 residues in the CDR3. CDR1 and CDR2 (germline): SGHAT, FQNNGV. CDR3 amino acids: CASSLERGAAGNTIYF. The CDR3 bases are TGTGCCAGCAGCTTAGAACGGGGAGCCGCTGGAAACACCATATATTTT. Drawing the rest from reference TRBV11-2 and TRBJ1-3, the complete variable domain is EAGVAQSPRYKIIEKRQSVAFWCNPISGHATLYWYQQILGQGPKLLIQFQNNGVVDDSQLPKDRFSAERLKGVDSTLKIQPAKLEDSAVYLCASSLERGAAGNTIYFGEGSWLTVV.

V gene TRBV10-3 combines with J gene TRBJ1-1, with D possibly being TRBD1 (5 bases). The V end was cut by 4 bases, the J end by 0 bases, with 9 bases between. CDR3 size: 14 residues. Looked up from germline, CDR1 is ENHRY and CDR2 is SYGVKD. Here the CDR3 DNA reads TGTGCCATCAGTGGGGACGGCTTGAACACTGAAGCTTTCTTT. Its protein is CAISGDGLNTEAFF.

Only a few counts were recorded for this clone. The V call is TRBV2, the J call TRBJ2-7; D might be TRBD1 (5 bases). The CDR3 is made up of 17 amino acids. The V gene's germline CDR1 is SNHLY and CDR2 FYNNEI. Trimming removed 3 bases at V and 5 bases at J, with 23 bases between. The CDR3 is CASSESAVNRYLNEQYF. The CDR3 DNA follows: TGTGCCAGCAGTGAGTCCGCGGTAAACAGGTACCTCAACGAGCAGTACTTC. The full variable domain, completed using reference TRBV2 and TRBJ2-7, is EPEVTQTPSHQVTQMGQEVILRCVPISNHLYFYWYRQILGQKVEFLVSFYNNEISEKSEIFDDQFSVERPDGSNFTLKIRSTKLEDSAMYFCASSESAVNRYLNEQYFGPGTRLTVT.

This clone rates as medium-sized. The CDR3 coding sequence is TGTGCCAGCAGCGTATCCCTGACCTACGAGCAGTACTTC. It translates to CASSVSLTYEQYF. The chain recombines TRBV11-2 with TRBJ2-7; D is uncertain. The germline gives CDR1 SGHAT, CDR2 FQNNGV. Trimming left V 5 bases short and J 2 bases short, with 10 bases between. The CDR3 sequence is 13 residues long.

This clone was seen just once. The rearrangement uses TRBV18 and TRBJ2-7, with 7 bases matching TRBD2. This CDR3 has 15 amino acids. V was clipped by 2 bases and J by 2 bases; unmatched bases: 6. Germline V gene data show CDR1 as KGHSH and CDR2 as LQKENI. DNA of the CDR3: TGTGCCAGCTCACCAACGGCGGGAGACGCCTACGAGCAGTACTTC. This codes for CASSPTAGDAYEQYF.

This rearrangement joins TRBV19 to TRBJ2-3; perhaps TRBD1 as D (6 bases). This CDR3 contains 18 residues. V was clipped by 3 bases and J by 3 bases, with 22 bases between them. Germline-derived CDR1 and CDR2 are LNHDA and SQIVND (reference sequence). The CDR3 reads CASSILNTQGSFTDTQYF. DNA for the CDR3: TGTGCCAGTAGTATCCTCAACACTCAGGGGAGTTTTACAGATACGCAGTATTTT.

The rearrangement joins TRBV3-1 (or the pseudogene TRBV3-2) to TRBJ2-1; perhaps D is TRBD1 or TRBD2 (5 bases each). The CDR3 is made up of 15 amino acids. Germline CDR1 LGHDT, CDR2 YNNKEL (reference sequence). The germline V and J ends were trimmed by 0 bases and 3 bases, with 9 bases remaining between them. CDR3 residues: CASSQDGAIYNEQFF. For the CDR3, the DNA is TGTGCCAGCAGCCAAGACGGGGCCATCTACAATGAGCAGTTCTTC.

The chain carries TRBV5-6 and TRBJ1-1; weak D call: TRBD1 (6 bases). V was shortened by 4 bases and J by 5 bases, with 18 bases between the two germline ends. CDR1 is SGHDT, CDR2 YYEEEE, per germline. This CDR3 spans 15 amino acids. Here the CDR3 DNA reads TGTGCCAGCAGCCCGCCGAGGGGGGGGCGAACTGAAGCTTTCTTT. This encodes CASSPPRGGRTEAFF.

The gene calls are TRBV27 and TRBJ2-3, with D maybe TRBD1 (6 bases). V lost 2 bases and J lost 2, with 11 bases in between. Per germline, CDR1 MNHEY and CDR2 SMNVEV (reference sequence). The CDR3 is 15 residues long. In DNA, the CDR3 is TGTGCCAGCAGTTTAGGGCAGGGGCCCACAGATACGCAGTATTTT. As protein: CASSLGQGPTDTQYF.

The chain is built from TRBV11-2 and TRBJ1-4; weak D call: TRBD1 (6 bases). V was trimmed by 5 bases and J by 4 bases, leaving 11 bases between them. This CDR3 has 14 residues. Germline CDR1 reads SGHAT; CDR2 reads FQNNGV. CDR3 sequence (DNA): TGTGCCAGCAGCGCGGGGGGCGATAATGAAAAACTGTTTTTT. Its protein product is CASSAGGDNEKLFF.

The CDR3 reads CASSLGSRQETQYF. CDR3 in DNA: TGTGCCAGCAGCTTAGGGTCACGACAAGAGACCCAGTACTTC. The chain combines TRBV11-2 with TRBJ2-5, with D unresolved. Germline assignment: CDR1 SGHAT and CDR2 FQNNGV. This CDR3 contains 14 residues. Trimming pared 1 base from V and 2 bases from J, leaving 8 bases between.

The rearrangement links TRBV11-2 to TRBJ2-5; D unresolved. Germline-derived CDR1 and CDR2 are SGHAT and FQNNGV. The V and J ends lost 3 bases and 1 base respectively, with 9 bases between them. CDR3 size: 14 residues. The CDR3 sequence is CASSFPNLQETQYF. The CDR3 coding sequence is TGTGCCAGCAGCTTTCCTAACCTCCAAGAGACCCAGTACTTC.